This T cell receptor beta chain appears in the sequencing data of a study of T cells in Graves' hyperthyroidism and ophthalmopathy. Study results and limitations: Among clonotypes expanded in thyroid above 0.001, most were also found in blood. Stable hyperthyroidism was separated from ophthalmopathy by a model based on 13 V-J features.

This clonotype was detected a few times. Its matching antigen is unknown. Not enrolled were patients with uncontrolled infection, other autoimmune disease, pregnancy or lactation. Diagnoses used clinical symptoms, serum thyroxine and TRAb, thyroid ultrasound and orbital computed tomography. Trimming shortened V by 6 bases and J by 10 bases, and 6 bases separated the two germline ends. CDR1 and CDR2 (germline): SEHNR, FQNEAQ (reference sequence). The CDR3 runs to 9 residues. The investigators amplified TCR beta CDR3 regions from RNA transcripts. TCR CDR3 underwent first-round RT-PCR with the HTBI primer set. MiXCR, applied by TCRdb to the multiplex PCR reads, yields one record per CDR3 protein. The data contain roughly 500,000 distinct CDR3 sequences, about 45% of them seen just once; the ten biggest clones take up 15% to 20%.

The gene calls are TRBV7-9 and TRBJ2-5; possible D gene TRBD2, 6 bases. The material sequenced was peripheral blood or thyroid tissue (not recorded which). The source is an adult woman with Graves' disease, either hyperthyroidism or ophthalmopathy (not recorded which). This chain's CDR3 is CASREGQYF. The CDR3 DNA reads TGTGCCAGCAGGGAGGGCCAGTACTTC.